Below, one TCR beta chain is given with its context. TCRdb keeps only in-frame clones here, not all; method: immunoSEQ multiplex PCR. The data show around 170,000 clones, about 88% seen once. The time point here: blood 4 weeks post-SBRT, at nephrectomy. Treatment noted: 15 Gy SBRT to primary tumor, nephrectomy 4 weeks later. Clear cell pathology was present in this patient's renal cell carcinoma. Trimming pared 0 bases from V and 2 bases from J, leaving 7 bases between. The CDR3 runs 14 residues. Germline CDR1 and CDR2: SEHNR and FQNEAQ (reference sequence). The entry originates in a study of radiation and T cells in renal cell carcinoma.

The TCR sequence derives from a woman aged 45-59 years with renal cell carcinoma. This chain joins TRBV7-9 and TRBJ2-5; a weak D match, TRBD1 (5 bases). The sequences come from blood, collected from a patient whose treatment included radiotherapy and nephrectomy. The CDR3 DNA reads TGTGCCAGCAGCTTAGCCTACAGGCAAGAGACCCAGTACTTC. This translates into CASSLAYRQETQYF.